What follows describes a single T cell receptor (beta chain). Only a few counts were recorded for this clonotype. Its binding antigen is unknown. No per-base quality is available; no much larger clone lies one base away. The library was built by means of RT-PCR. The data were produced on an Illumina HiSeq 2500. The public sequencing data were trimmed at Q25 with fastp and processed into clonotypes with MiXCR by TCRdb, which kept only in-frame beta chains. Every distinct CDR3 protein forms one entry, paired with its most common genes and DNA. The sample has about 830,000 distinct CDR3 sequences on record, approximately 18% of them singletons. The ten largest clones add up to roughly a tenth of the sample. CDR3 length: 17 amino acids, cysteine to phenylalanine. The kept DNA is CDR3 alone, 51 bases in frame from the first base. V loses 0 bases at its end and J loses 0 bases; junction bases beyond the gene matches: 6. CDR1 and CDR2, per the germline V gene, are ENHRY and SYGVKD.

This sample was included in a study of response to subunit inactivated influenza vaccine (dated by TCRdb to 2016 to 2019). Background on the whole study: The study used deep quantitative T cell receptor repertoire profiling to track responses to a trivalent subunit inactivated influenza vaccine. Here is what the overall study found, with its caveats: According to the authors, only a limited number of new T cells may be recruited by each seasonal influenza vaccination.

This sample comprised PBMCs from blood, obtained 4 to 6 days after vaccination. The sequence derives from a man aged 50 or older who received an inactivated influenza vaccine. Donor details come from another sample of the same person, matched by shared clones. The chain was built from TRBV10-3 and TRBJ2-3; 7 central nucleotides agree with TRBD1. The CDR3 reads CAISESKGTASTDTQYF. The bases are TGTGCCATCAGTGAGTCTAAGGGGACAGCGAGCACAGATACGCAGTATTTT.